Presented here are 30 T cell receptor beta chains from one specimen sequenced in a study of cytomegalovirus exposure and HLA in healthy donors. The PCR employed 60 Vbeta primers together with 13 Jbeta primers. Using immunoSEQ multiplex PCR, the repertoire was profiled, and TCRdb retains in-frame clones only, with some absent. The profile shows 150,000 to 200,000 clones, about four fifths of them singletons. What was sequenced was PBMCs. Source of these receptors: a woman younger than 30 in good health and CMV-seronegative.

The rearrangement links TRBV27 to TRBJ1-3; D is unclear. The CDR3 length is 14 residues. Germline V CDR1 and CDR2: MNHEY, SMNVEV (reference sequence). The germline V and J ends were trimmed by 4 bases and 4 bases, with 11 bases remaining between them. The CDR3 loop is CASSSRSRGNTIYF. DNA of the CDR3: TGTGCCAGCAGTTCCAGGTCGCGAGGAAACACCATATATTTT.

For the CDR3, the DNA is TGTGCCAGCTCACCAATGGTGGCGGGAAGCACAGATACGCAGTATTTT. Protein product: CASSPMVAGSTDTQYF. The V call is TRBV18, the J call TRBJ2-3; D might be TRBD2 (6 bases). There are 16 residues in the CDR3. Germline V gene data show CDR1 as KGHSH and CDR2 as LQKENI. The V end lost 2 bases, the J end lost 0 bases, and 12 bases lay between the germline ends.

The rearrangement links TRBV28 to TRBJ2-7; D not resolved. Germline CDR1 is MDHEN and CDR2 is SYDVKM. V lost 2 bases and J 2 bases, leaving 10 bases between the germline ends. CDR3 size: 14 residues. DNA for the CDR3: TGTGCCAGCAGTTTAACCGCGGCAGCCTACGAGCAGTACTTC. Protein sequence: CASSLTAAAYEQYF.

The chain links TRBV28 to TRBJ2-2, with D possibly being TRBD2 (6 bases). The CDR3 loop spans 13 amino acids. Germline lookup yields CDR1 MDHEN and CDR2 SYDVKM. V was cut by 9 bases and J by 1 base, with 9 bases left in between. DNA of the CDR3: TGTGCCAGTTCTAGCGTGAACACCGGGGAGCTGTTTTTT. Its translation: CASSSVNTGELFF.

CDR3 DNA sequence: TGTGCCAGCAGACGGGACAGGGCGGATCCTGAAGCTTTCTTT. This gives the protein CASRRDRADPEAFF. The chain employs TRBV13 and TRBJ1-1; 9 bases are shared with TRBD1. The CDR3 spans 14 residues. V lost 6 bases to trimming and J lost 6 bases; unmatched junction nucleotides: 8. In germline, CDR1 is PRHDT, CDR2 FYEKMQ (reference sequence).

J is TRBJ1-1 and V is TRBV18; possible D gene TRBD1, 6 bases. The germline V gene encodes CDR1 KGHSH and CDR2 LQKENI. The CDR3 length is 13 residues. V shed 3 bases and J shed 3 bases, with 8 bases lying between them. This CDR3 reads CASSPNRDTEAFF. The CDR3 bases are TGTGCCAGCTCACCGAACAGGGACACTGAAGCTTTCTTT. The complete variable domain, with remaining parts taken from reference TRBV18 and TRBJ1-1, reads NAGVMQNPRHLVRRRGQEARLRCSPMKGHSHVYWYRQLPEEGLKFMVYLQKENIIDESGMPKERFSAEFPKEGPSILRIQQVVRGDSAAYFCASSPNRDTEAFFGQGTRLTVV.

The chain is built from TRBV5-6 and TRBJ2-2; D may be TRBD2 (6 bases). V was trimmed by 4 bases and J by 7 bases, leaving 11 bases between them. Germline assignment: CDR1 SGHDT and CDR2 YYEEEE. The CDR3 has 13 amino acids. CDR3 sequence: CASSPPDYGELFF. The CDR3 DNA sequence: TGTGCCAGCAGCCCGCCGGACTACGGGGAGCTGTTTTTT.

This sequence joins TRBV19 and TRBJ2-5; TRBD1 matches at 7 bases. With V trimmed by 6 bases and J by 5 bases, 9 bases remained unmatched. The CDR3 sequence is 14 residues long. Per germline, CDR1 LNHDA and CDR2 SQIVND (reference sequence). CDR3 sequence (DNA): TGTGCCAGTAGACGGACAGGCTCTCGGGAGACCCAGTACTTC. Translation gives CASRRTGSRETQYF.

The J gene is TRBJ2-2, the V gene TRBV7-9, with TRBD2 as a possible D gene (5 bases). CDR3 size: 12 residues. Trimming took 5 bases from V and 8 from J, leaving 9 bases between them. Germline V gives CDR1 SEHNR, CDR2 FQNEAQ (reference sequence). CDR3 nucleotides: TGTGCCAGCAGCCTTTGGGAGGGGGAGCTGTTTTTT. Amino acids: CASSLWEGELFF. Using reference TRBV7-9 and TRBJ2-2 for the parts outside the CDR3, the full variable domain is DTGVSQNPRHKITKRGQNVTFRCDPISEHNRLYWYRQTLGQGPEFLTYFQNEAQLEKSRLLSDRFSAERPKGSFSTLEIQRTEQGDSAMYLCASSLWEGELFFGEGSRLTVL.

This chain uses TRBV27 with TRBJ1-1; 7 bases agree with TRBD1. After removal of 5 bases from V and 4 bases from J, the junction contained 7 bases not matched to a gene. Germline V gene lookup returns CDR1 MNHEY and CDR2 SMNVEV (reference sequence). This CDR3 has 14 residues. CDR3 residues: CASSVIRGITEAFF. As DNA, the CDR3 is TGTGCCAGCAGTGTAATCAGGGGGATCACTGAAGCTTTCTTT.

The genes are TRBV2 and TRBJ1-4; perhaps TRBD1 as D (5 bases). V was clipped by 7 bases and J by 8 bases, with 20 bases between them. The CDR3 has 15 residues. Germline-derived CDR1 and CDR2 are SNHLY and FYNNEI. The CDR3 reads CASMFRGAQGEKLFF. The CDR3 DNA sequence: TGTGCCAGCATGTTCCGTGGGGCGCAAGGAGAAAAACTGTTTTTT.

The rearrangement uses TRBV7-8 and TRBJ2-3; maybe TRBD2 (6 bases). The CDR3 is made up of 13 amino acids. Germline-derived CDR1 and CDR2 are SGHVS and FQNEAQ. V was trimmed by 5 bases and J by 4 bases, leaving 10 bases between them. The chain's CDR3 is CASSPGGSDTQYF. The CDR3 DNA sequence: TGTGCCAGCAGCCCTGGAGGGTCAGATACGCAGTATTTT.

This clone was picked up a small number of times. This chain joins TRBV27 and TRBJ1-6; no reliable D call. Looked up from germline, CDR1 is MNHEY and CDR2 is SMNVEV (reference sequence). Trimming removed 2 bases at V and 13 bases at J, with 12 bases between. The CDR3 has 13 amino acids. CDR3 residues: CASSLRPDFPLHF. DNA for the CDR3: TGTGCCAGCAGTTTACGCCCAGACTTTCCCCTCCACTTT.

V is TRBV5-1 and J is TRBJ2-3, with 7 nucleotides matching TRBD1. J was trimmed by 3 bases and V by 4 bases; bases with no gene match: 11. The CDR3 runs to 16 residues. CDR1 is SGHRS and CDR2 is YFSETQ in the germline V gene. As DNA, the CDR3 is TGCGCCAGCAGCGAGTTACCGGGACAGACTACAGATACGCAGTATTTT. Its translation: CASSELPGQTTDTQYF.

The gene calls are TRBV23-1 and TRBJ2-7; D might be TRBD1 (5 bases). TRBV23-1 is marked as an open reading frame, function uncertain. The length of the CDR3 is 19 residues. V shed 1 base and J shed 3 bases, with 25 bases lying between them. The DNA of the CDR3 is TGCGCCAGCAGTCAATGCGGCTTACTTACCCACAGGCACTACTACGAGCAGTACTTC. Translation gives CASSQCGLLTHRHYYEQYF.

This chain connects TRBV18 to TRBJ2-2; 7 nucleotides align to TRBD2. V lost 3 bases to trimming and J lost 1 base; unmatched junction nucleotides: 2. The germline gives CDR1 KGHSH, CDR2 LQKENI. The CDR3 has 15 residues. The CDR3 loop reads CASSPIAGNTGELFF. The DNA for the CDR3 is TGTGCCAGCTCACCTATAGCGGGGAACACCGGGGAGCTGTTTTTT.

This chain links TRBV6-6 with TRBJ2-7, with TRBD2 matching 13 bases. Trimming removed 2 bases from V and 3 bases from J; junction bases left unmatched: 4. Germline CDR1 reads MNHNY; CDR2 reads SVGAGI (reference sequence). This CDR3 has 16 amino acids. CDR3: CASSYRTSGSIYEQYF. Here the CDR3 DNA reads TGTGCCAGCAGTTACAGGACTAGCGGGAGCATCTACGAGCAGTACTTC.

The chain uses TRBV2 and TRBJ2-5; D gene uncertain. The V end lost 6 bases, the J end lost 1 base, and 9 bases lay between the germline ends. The CDR3 loop spans 13 amino acids. Looked up from germline, CDR1 is SNHLY and CDR2 is FYNNEI. CDR3 sequence reads: CASSAPIQETQYF. CDR3 bases: TGTGCCAGCAGCGCGCCTATCCAAGAGACCCAGTACTTC.

V gene TRBV6-5 combines with J gene TRBJ1-1, with TRBD1 as a possible D gene (5 bases). This CDR3 spans 15 amino acids. The germline CDR1 and CDR2 sequences are MNHEY and SVGAGI. V was cut by 0 bases and J by 10 bases, with 18 bases left in between. The CDR3 loop reads CASSYSPYQGRAAFF. CDR3 DNA sequence: TGTGCCAGCAGTTACTCGCCCTACCAGGGCCGGGCAGCTTTCTTT.

CDR3 residues: CASSLEGTDPDYGYTF. In DNA, the CDR3 is TGTGCCAGCAGCTTGGAGGGGACAGACCCCGACTATGGCTACACCTTC. V gene TRBV5-8 combines with J gene TRBJ1-2; 7 bases match TRBD1. The CDR3 contains 16 residues. Germline trimming cut 0 bases from V and 3 bases from J; bases unmatched to any gene: 8. CDR1 and CDR2 (germline): SGHTS, YDEGEE.

The chain links TRBV10-3 to TRBJ2-3; TRBD1 matches 7 bases. The CDR3 is 14 residues long. V shed 4 bases, J shed 3 bases, and the junction held 4 bases outside the gene matches. Germline CDR1 ENHRY, CDR2 SYGVKD. The CDR3 nucleotides are TGTGCCATCAGTGCGAAGGGGGCGACAGATACGCAGTATTTT. Its protein product is CAISAKGATDTQYF.

The chain couples TRBV6-5 to TRBJ1-2; no reliable D call. V was shortened by 6 bases and J by 4 bases, with 9 bases between the two germline ends. This CDR3 has 12 amino acids. Per germline, CDR1 MNHEY and CDR2 SVGAGI. CDR3 DNA: TGTGCCAGCAGGCACGCGTCCTATGGCTACACCTTC. It codes for CASRHASYGYTF.

CDR3 sequence: CASSNLRGVYNEQFF. CDR3 coding DNA: TGTGCCAGCAGCAACCTCCGGGGTGTGTACAATGAGCAGTTCTTC. The V and J genes are TRBV11-2 and TRBJ2-1, with D perhaps matching TRBD2 (5 bases). This CDR3 is 15 amino acids long. V lost 5 bases, J lost 4 bases, and 15 bases lay in between. Germline V CDR1 and CDR2: SGHAT, FQNNGV.

The J gene is TRBJ1-2, the V gene TRBV10-3, with 10 bases aligning to TRBD1. There are 13 residues in the CDR3. J lost 7 bases, V lost 7 bases, and 6 bases had no gene match. Germline CDR1 ENHRY, CDR2 SYGVKD. CDR3 in DNA: TGTGCCATCAACGACAGGGGGCAAGGTGGCTACACCTTC. Translated: CAINDRGQGGYTF.

The chain employs TRBV6-5 and TRBJ1-1; D is ambiguous. Germline CDR1 reads MNHEY; CDR2 reads SVGAGI. The CDR3 is made up of 13 amino acids. Trimming took 5 bases from V and 6 from J, leaving 13 bases between them. As DNA, the CDR3 is TGTGCCAGCAGTAAGCGGGGAGTAGCTGAAGCTTTCTTT. Protein: CASSKRGVAEAFF.

This clone occurred a few times. The chain combines TRBV4-1 with TRBJ2-1; 9 bases agree with TRBD2. The length of the CDR3 is 17 residues. The trim removed 1 base at V and 4 bases at J, leaving 8 bases unmatched. In germline, CDR1 is MGHRA, CDR2 YSYEKL. The CDR3: CASSQVASGVQYNEQFF. DNA of the CDR3: TGCGCCAGCAGCCAAGTGGCTAGCGGGGTCCAATACAATGAGCAGTTCTTC.

This clone was found a few times. The rearrangement joins TRBV11-1 to TRBJ2-1; D is perhaps TRBD1 (6 bases). Trimming left V 1 base short and J 8 bases short, with 12 bases between. The germline V gene has CDR1 SGHAT and CDR2 FQDESV (reference sequence). The CDR3 is 14 residues long. CDR3 sequence: CASSLGFGGDEQFF. CDR3 nucleotide sequence: TGTGCCAGCAGCTTAGGTTTTGGGGGCGATGAGCAGTTCTTC.

J is TRBJ2-5 and V is TRBV6-5, with 7 positions matching TRBD2. Germline loops: CDR1 MNHEY, CDR2 SVGAGI. The CDR3 loop spans 14 amino acids. J was trimmed by 3 bases and V by 2 bases; bases with no gene match: 3. The CDR3 spells CASSYGLAEETQYF. DNA for the CDR3: TGTGCCAGCAGTTACGGGCTAGCGGAAGAGACCCAGTACTTC.

Only a few counts were recorded for this clone. The chain couples TRBV4-2 to TRBJ2-1; D ambiguous. Germline V CDR1 and CDR2: LGHNA, YNFKEQ. The CDR3 sequence is 12 residues long. With 0 bases removed from V and 12 bases from J, the gap between germline ends came to 9 bases. CDR3 sequence (DNA): TGTGCCAGCAGCCAAGATCTCCTAGGGCAGTTCTTC. Amino acid sequence: CASSQDLLGQFF.

The chain employs TRBV6-5 and TRBJ1-1; no definite D call. The CDR3 length is 15 residues. Per the germline V gene, CDR1 is MNHEY and CDR2 is SVGAGI. Deletions cut 6 bases from V and 0 bases from J, with 14 bases between. The CDR3 coding sequence is TGTGCCAGCAGCGCGGAAAGCCCGGTGAACACTGAAGCTTTCTTT. Protein product: CASSAESPVNTEAFF.